This T cell receptor beta chain is drawn from a study of cytomegalovirus exposure and HLA in healthy donors. The PCR employed 60 Vbeta primers together with 13 Jbeta primers. Profiling relied on immunoSEQ multiplex PCR, and the TCRdb table lists in-frame clones only, not all of them. Of 200,000 to 250,000 clones listed, under 85% are singletons. Notes on this clone: Its antigen remains unknown.

The CDR3 extends over 14 amino acids. CDR1 is SGDLS, CDR2 YYNGEE, per germline. With 3 bases clipped from V and 4 bases from J, the junction kept 5 bases outside the gene matches. Findings of the study overall: Some highly shared sequence variants likely arose as a pipeline artifact. Analysis performed later found roughly 17,000 TCR beta sequences associated with HLA alleles at 0.05 false discovery rate. Presence/absence analyses took donor sequencing depth as roughly uniform. Clonal expansion, a later analysis showed, was greater in HLA-associated TCR beta chains than in equally common others.

This sequence originates from a man between 45 and 60 years old in good health and CMV-seronegative. This chain connects TRBV9 to TRBJ1-2; 8 positions agree with TRBD1. Sequenced material: PBMCs. The CDR3 region has the DNA TGTGCCAGCAGCGCAGGGACAGGCCGCTATGGCTACACCTTC. Amino acids: CASSAGTGRYGYTF.